This T cell receptor (beta chain) was sequenced during a study of blood T cell repertoires in COVID-19. About the study: Both acute and convalescent COVID-19 samples were obtained from the United States, Italy and Spain. Nucleic acid was either cDNA or gDNA, and it came from T cells, B-cell-depleted T cells, or PBMCs.

Authors' analysis steps: The assay estimated nucleated cells by amplifying reference gene primers. The protocol was immunoSEQ multiplex PCR, while the TCRdb copy is restricted to in-frame clones and leaves out a portion. V, J and clone size are those of that table, while D and trimming were read from the DNA. The sample has approximately 220,000 clones; more than 85% are singletons. Trimming pared 2 bases from V and 2 bases from J, leaving 22 bases between. Germline values: CDR1 ENHRY, CDR2 SYGVKD. This CDR3 has 18 residues. This receptor was identified in a man between 60 and 75 years old with acute or convalescent COVID-19. V usage is TRBV10-3 and J usage is TRBJ2-7; weak D call: TRBD2 (5 bases). The specimen sequenced was peripheral blood. CDR3 sequence (DNA): TGTGCCATCAGTGAGGGTAAGGGTTTGGGAGAACTGGCCTACGAGCAGTACTTC. Translated, it gives CAISEGKGLGELAYEQYF.